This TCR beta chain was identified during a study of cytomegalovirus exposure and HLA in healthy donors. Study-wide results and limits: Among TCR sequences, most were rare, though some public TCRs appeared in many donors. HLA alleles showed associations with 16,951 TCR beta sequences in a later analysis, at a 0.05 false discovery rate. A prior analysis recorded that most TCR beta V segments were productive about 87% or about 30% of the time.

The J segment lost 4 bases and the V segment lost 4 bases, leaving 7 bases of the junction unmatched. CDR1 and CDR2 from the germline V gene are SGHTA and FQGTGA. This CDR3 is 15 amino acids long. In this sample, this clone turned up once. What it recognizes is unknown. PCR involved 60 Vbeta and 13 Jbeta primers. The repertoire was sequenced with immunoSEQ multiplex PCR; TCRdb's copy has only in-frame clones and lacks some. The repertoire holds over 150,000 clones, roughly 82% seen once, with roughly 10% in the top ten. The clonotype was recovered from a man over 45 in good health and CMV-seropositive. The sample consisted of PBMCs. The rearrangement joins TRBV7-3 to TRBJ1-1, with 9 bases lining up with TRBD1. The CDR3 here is CASSSTGGDGTEAFF. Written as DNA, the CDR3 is TGTGCCAGCAGCTCGACAGGGGGAGACGGCACTGAAGCTTTCTTT. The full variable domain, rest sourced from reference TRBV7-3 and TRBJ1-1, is GAGVSQTPSNKVTEKGKYVELRCDPISGHTALYWYRQSLGQGPEFLIYFQGTGAADDSGLPNDRFFAVRPEGSVSTLKIQRTERGDSAVYLCASSSTGGDGTEAFFGQGTRLTVV.